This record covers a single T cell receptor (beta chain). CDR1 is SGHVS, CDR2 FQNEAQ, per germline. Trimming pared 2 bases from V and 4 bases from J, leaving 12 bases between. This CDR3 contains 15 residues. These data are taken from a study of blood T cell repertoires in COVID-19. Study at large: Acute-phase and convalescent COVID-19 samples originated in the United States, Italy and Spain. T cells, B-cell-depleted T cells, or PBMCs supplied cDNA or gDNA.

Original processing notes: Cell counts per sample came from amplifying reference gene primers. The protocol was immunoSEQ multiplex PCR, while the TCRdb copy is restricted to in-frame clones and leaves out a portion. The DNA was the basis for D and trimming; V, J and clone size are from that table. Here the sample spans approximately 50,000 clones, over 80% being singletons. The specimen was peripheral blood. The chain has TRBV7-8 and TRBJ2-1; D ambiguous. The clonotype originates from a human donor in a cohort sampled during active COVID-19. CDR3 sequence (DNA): TGTGCCAGCAGCTTAACAGCCAGGAATTACAATGAGCAGTTCTTC. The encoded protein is CASSLTARNYNEQFF.